The 32 T cell receptor beta chains reported below all come from one sample, sequenced in a study of shared clonotypes between healthy human individuals. The naive CD8 population came from CD45RO-negative cells selected for CCR7, without terminally differentiated effector memory CD45RA+ cells. TCRdb's copy holds only in-frame clones and misses some; the assay was immunoSEQ multiplex PCR. The table has fewer than 1 million clones, 95% to 97% seen once. What was sequenced was naive CD8+ T cells sorted from blood. The receptor source for this set is a man under 40 in good health.

The V and J genes are TRBV9 and TRBJ2-7, with 8 bases fitting TRBD2. The V segment lost 2 bases and the J segment 4 bases; nucleotides outside the gene matches: 20. CDR3 length: 19 amino acids. CDR1 SGDLS and CDR2 YYNGEE come from the germline V gene. The CDR3 here is CASSVSGTSSPDRGYEQYF. CDR3 sequence (DNA): TGTGCCAGCAGCGTTTCCGGGACTAGTTCGCCCGATAGGGGGTACGAGCAGTACTTC. Complete variable domain (other parts from reference TRBV9 and TRBJ2-7): DSGVTQTPKHLITATGQRVTLRCSPRSGDLSVYWYQQSLDQGLQFLIQYYNGEERAKGNILERFSAQQFPDLHSELNLSSLELGDSALYFCASSVSGTSSPDRGYEQYFGPGTRLTVT.

The chain carries TRBV19 and TRBJ2-7; 9 bases are shared with TRBD1. The germline V gene has CDR1 LNHDA and CDR2 SQIVND (reference sequence). This CDR3 contains 14 residues. V trimming: 6 bases; J trimming: 2 bases; junction bases outside the gene matches: 5. The CDR3 DNA reads as TGTGCCAGTAGGACAGGGGGGTCGGCCTACGAGCAGTACTTC. It yields the protein CASRTGGSAYEQYF. The whole variable domain, filled in from reference TRBV19 and TRBJ2-7, reads DGGITQSPKYLFRKEGQNVTLSCEQNLNHDAMYWYRQDPGQGLRLIYYSQIVNDFQKGDIAEGYSVSREKKESFPLTVTSAQKNPTAFYLCASRTGGSAYEQYFGPGTRLTVT.

The rearrangement uses TRBV28 and TRBJ2-6; 9 nucleotides match TRBD1. The CDR3 covers 14 residues. From germline, CDR1 is MDHEN and CDR2 SYDVKM. The V gene end was trimmed by 6 bases and the J gene end by 8 bases; junction bases not matched to a gene: 5. The CDR3 sequence: CASRRDRDTNVLTF. The CDR3 coding sequence is TGTGCCAGCAGAAGGGACAGGGATACCAACGTCCTGACTTTC.

The chain has TRBV19 and TRBJ2-3; D gene unclear. From germline, CDR1 is LNHDA and CDR2 SQIVND (reference sequence). V lost 9 bases and J lost 1, with 11 bases in between. CDR3 size: 13 residues. This CDR3 reads CASWATGTDTQYF. CDR3 nucleotides: TGTGCCAGCTGGGCGACGGGCACAGATACGCAGTATTTT. Full variable domain (rest looked up from reference TRBV19 and TRBJ2-3): DGGITQSPKYLFRKEGQNVTLSCEQNLNHDAMYWYRQDPGQGLRLIYYSQIVNDFQKGDIAEGYSVSREKKESFPLTVTSAQKNPTAFYLCASWATGTDTQYFGPGTRLTVL.

The chain recombines TRBV27 with TRBJ2-7; D remains ambiguous. CDR1 MNHEY and CDR2 SMNVEV come from the germline V gene (reference sequence). The CDR3 is 16 amino acids. Trimming shortened V by 0 bases and J by 3 bases, and 15 bases separated the two germline ends. The CDR3 DNA sequence: TGTGCCAGCAGTTTATCCCCAGTGCCCCTAAACTACGAGCAGTACTTC. It encodes CASSLSPVPLNYEQYF.

The chain couples TRBV28 to TRBJ2-7, with 7 nucleotides matching TRBD1. After removal of 3 bases from V and 4 bases from J, the junction contained 15 bases not matched to a gene. Germline V gene sequence: CDR1 MDHEN, CDR2 SYDVKM. The CDR3 spans 17 residues. The DNA for the CDR3 is TGTGCCAGCAGTTTCACGCCAGACAGGGTCTTTGTTTACGAGCAGTACTTC. The encoded protein is CASSFTPDRVFVYEQYF. Based on the CDR3 plus reference TRBV28 and TRBJ2-7, the full variable domain is DVKVTQSSRYLVKRTGEKVFLECVQDMDHENMFWYRQDPGLGLRLIYFSYDVKMKEKGDIPEGYSVSREKKERFSLILESASTNQTSMYLCASSFTPDRVFVYEQYFGPGTRLTVT.

This clone is a singleton in its sample. The chain links TRBV5-4 to TRBJ1-1, with 8 bases matching TRBD1. This CDR3 region has 15 residues. Germline assignment: CDR1 SGHNT and CDR2 YYREEE (reference sequence). V was clipped by 2 bases and J by 0 bases; unmatched bases: 3. CDR3 DNA: TGTGCCAGCAGCTTCCGGGACAGGTTGAACACTGAAGCTTTCTTT. Amino acid sequence: CASSFRDRLNTEAFF.

This clone is a singleton in its sample. The V gene is TRBV2, the J gene TRBJ2-1, with TRBD1 matching over 8 bases. The J segment lost 8 bases and the V segment lost 4 bases, leaving 10 bases of the junction unmatched. Germline CDR1 and CDR2: SNHLY and FYNNEI. This CDR3 region has 15 residues. As DNA, the CDR3 is TGTGCCAGCAGTGGGCAAGGACAGGGCATCGATGAGCAGTTCTTC. Protein: CASSGQGQGIDEQFF.

This chain links TRBV11-2 with TRBJ2-7, with D perhaps matching TRBD1 (6 bases). Trimming removed 5 bases at V and 10 bases at J, with 21 bases between. Germline V lookup: CDR1 SGHAT, CDR2 FQNNGV. This CDR3 has 14 residues. CDR3 sequence reads: CASSPMLVGGIQYF. The CDR3 bases are TGTGCCAGCAGCCCCATGCTGGTAGGGGGAATTCAGTACTTC.

This rearrangement joins TRBV7-8 to TRBJ1-5; no clear D. Germline assignment: CDR1 SGHVS and CDR2 FQNEAQ. The germline V and J ends were trimmed by 4 bases and 5 bases, with 9 bases remaining between them. The CDR3 spans 13 residues. This CDR3 is CASSSVGYQPQHF. For the CDR3, the DNA is TGTGCCAGCAGCTCGGTGGGATATCAGCCCCAGCATTTT.

The V call is TRBV7-8, the J call TRBJ2-1, with a possible D match to TRBD2 (5 bases). Germline V CDR1 and CDR2: SGHVS, FQNEAQ. The CDR3 is 13 residues long. Trimming removed 2 bases from V and 8 bases from J, with 10 bases in between. This CDR3 reads CASSLFLRDEQFF. The CDR3 DNA reads TGTGCCAGCAGCTTATTTCTGCGGGATGAGCAGTTCTTC.

The J gene is TRBJ2-7, the V gene TRBV13, with 11 bases fitting TRBD2. In germline, CDR1 is PRHDT, CDR2 FYEKMQ (reference sequence). Trimming at V came to 5 bases and at J to 3 bases, leaving 3 bases not matched to a gene. The CDR3 covers 14 residues. CDR3 in amino acids: CASSTGLAVYEQYF. The CDR3 DNA reads as TGTGCCAGCAGCACGGGACTAGCGGTCTACGAGCAGTACTTC.

The chain links TRBV2 to TRBJ1-1; unclear D gene. Trimming took off 10 bases at V and 12 bases at J, with 18 bases between the two ends. Per the germline V gene, CDR1 is SNHLY and CDR2 is FYNNEI. The CDR3 is 11 residues long. The CDR3 coding sequence is TGTGCCATCGCAGTCAGGTTCGGAACTTTCTTT. Amino acids: CAIAVRFGTFF.

The chain has TRBV10-3 and TRBJ2-1; no clear D. CDR1 is ENHRY and CDR2 is SYGVKD in the germline V gene. The CDR3 is 13 residues long. The germline V and J ends were trimmed by 0 bases and 10 bases, with 10 bases remaining between them. CDR3 region: CAISESDFWEQFF. CDR3 sequence (DNA): TGTGCCATCAGTGAGTCCGACTTTTGGGAGCAGTTCTTC.

The J gene is TRBJ1-4, the V gene TRBV4-1; no definite D call. The CDR3 loop spans 15 amino acids. The V and J ends lost 0 bases and 1 base respectively, with 6 bases between them. CDR1 and CDR2 from the germline V gene are MGHRA and YSYEKL. CDR3 bases: TGCGCCAGCAGCCAAGATCCGGGAACTAATGAAAAACTGTTTTTT. Its protein product is CASSQDPGTNEKLFF.

The chain combines TRBV15 with TRBJ1-2; weak D call: TRBD1 (6 bases). This CDR3 has 13 residues. Germline V lookup: CDR1 LNHNV, CDR2 YYDKDF (reference sequence). V lost 7 bases and J lost 6, with 15 bases in between. The CDR3 region is CATTGVGGNGYTF. CDR3 DNA: TGTGCCACCACAGGGGTTGGGGGGAATGGCTACACCTTC. Using reference TRBV15 and TRBJ1-2 for the parts outside the CDR3, the full variable domain is DAMVIQNPRYQVTQFGKPVTLSCSQTLNHNVMYWYQQKSSQAPKLLFHYYDKDFNNEADTPDNFQSRRPNTSFCFLDIRSPGLGDTAMYLCATTGVGGNGYTFGSGTRLTVV.

J is TRBJ1-1 and V is TRBV6-5, with a possible D match to TRBD1 (6 bases). Germline V gene sequence: CDR1 MNHEY, CDR2 SVGAGI. The CDR3 length is 12 residues. V lost 4 bases and J lost 7, with 10 bases in between. CDR3 DNA sequence: TGTGCCAGCAGTTCCTCAGGGGTTGAAGCTTTCTTT. Translating it yields CASSSSGVEAFF.

The gene calls are TRBV11-2 and TRBJ2-7; 9 bases agree with TRBD1. The V and J ends lost 9 bases and 1 base, in that order; junction bases with no gene match: 7. Germline CDR1 reads SGHAT; CDR2 reads FQNNGV. The CDR3 sequence is 14 residues long. The CDR3 protein is CASLLGTGSYEQYF. In nucleotides, the CDR3 is TGTGCCAGTCTTTTAGGGACAGGGTCCTACGAGCAGTACTTC.

This clone showed up just once. The V call is TRBV28, the J call TRBJ2-4; 7 positions match TRBD2. V shed 3 bases, J shed 8 bases, and the junction held 7 bases outside the gene matches. The CDR3 runs to 14 residues. The V gene's germline CDR1 is MDHEN and CDR2 SYDVKM. The CDR3: CASSLWIGGDIQYF. DNA of the CDR3: TGTGCCAGCAGTTTGTGGATTGGGGGGGACATTCAGTACTTC.

The chain joins TRBV7-2 to TRBJ2-7, with D hard to call. This CDR3 has 12 residues. V lost 7 bases and J lost 4, with 11 bases in between. Germline CDR1 and CDR2: SGHTA and FQGNSA. The DNA of the CDR3 is TGTGCCAGCACCTCGGAGATTTACGAGCAGTACTTC. It specifies CASTSEIYEQYF.

The chain joins TRBV27 to TRBJ1-5; the D gene is possibly TRBD1 (5 bases). Trimming removed 1 base at V and 4 bases at J, with 11 bases between. CDR1 and CDR2 from the germline V gene are MNHEY and SMNVEV (reference sequence). The CDR3 is 15 amino acids. The CDR3 DNA reads TGTGCCAGCAGTTTATTTTGGGGGGATAATCAGCCCCAGCATTTT. Protein product: CASSLFWGDNQPQHF.

This rearrangement joins TRBV4-2 to TRBJ1-4; D is undetermined. Trimming removed 4 bases at V and 7 bases at J, with 22 bases between. Germline V lookup: CDR1 LGHNA, CDR2 YNFKEQ. The CDR3 covers 17 residues. CDR3 coding DNA: TGTGCCAGCAGCCCCCAGGACTCGTCCTTTCAAGGTGAAAAACTGTTTTTT. This codes for CASSPQDSSFQGEKLFF.

The chain uses TRBV27 and TRBJ1-2; perhaps TRBD1 as D (5 bases). The V gene lost 8 bases and the J gene lost 8 bases, with 18 bases spanning the gap. CDR3 length equals 13 residues. The germline V gene has CDR1 MNHEY and CDR2 SMNVEV (reference sequence). As DNA, the CDR3 is TGTGCCAGCGGGGGGGTCCAGGGTCGGGGCTACACCTTC. Its protein is CASGGVQGRGYTF.

The chain uses TRBV5-8 and TRBJ2-2, with D perhaps given as TRBD1 or TRBD2 (5 bases each). Germline CDR1 is SGHTS and CDR2 is YDEGEE. The CDR3 has 15 amino acids. The V and J ends lost 1 base and 6 bases respectively, with 13 bases between them. The CDR3 DNA follows: TGTGCCAGCAGCTTGCGGGACGGCGTGTCCGGGGAGCTGTTTTTT. It yields the protein CASSLRDGVSGELFF.

The rearrangement uses TRBV6-1 and TRBJ2-1; D may be TRBD1 (5 bases). Germline V lookup: CDR1 MNHNS, CDR2 SASEGT. The germline V and J ends were trimmed by 3 bases and 7 bases, with 7 bases remaining between them. This CDR3 contains 12 residues. The CDR3 sequence is CASSEQGNEQFF. The CDR3 nucleotides are TGTGCCAGCAGTGAGCAGGGAAATGAGCAGTTCTTC.

The J gene is TRBJ2-5, the V gene TRBV6-1; D perhaps matches TRBD2 (5 bases). This CDR3 is 17 amino acids long. Deletions cut 1 base from V and 0 bases from J, with 15 bases between. Per germline, CDR1 MNHNS and CDR2 SASEGT. In DNA form, the CDR3 reads TGTGCCAGCAGTGAAGGGGTAATAGCGCCGTACCAAGAGACCCAGTACTTC. Its protein product is CASSEGVIAPYQETQYF.

The chain uses TRBV27 and TRBJ2-1; D gene unclear. Germline CDR1 is MNHEY and CDR2 is SMNVEV (reference sequence). CDR3 length equals 13 residues. The ends were cut back, 2 bases at V and 7 bases at J, with 9 bases in the middle. CDR3 DNA: TGTGCCAGCAGTTTAGGTAGCCTAAATGAGCAGTTCTTC. Its protein product is CASSLGSLNEQFF.

CDR3 sequence: CASSLLVVGGQSNEQFF. CDR3 bases: TGCGCCAGCAGCTTGTTGGTGGTGGGAGGGCAGTCAAATGAGCAGTTCTTC. V is TRBV5-1 and J is TRBJ2-1; 7 bases are shared with TRBD2. After removal of 1 base from V and 7 bases from J, the junction contained 14 bases not matched to a gene. Germline CDR1 and CDR2: SGHRS and YFSETQ. CDR3 length: 17 residues.

The sample holds one count of this clone. This sequence joins TRBV5-1 and TRBJ1-3; D is undetermined. The germline gives CDR1 SGHRS, CDR2 YFSETQ. The CDR3 has 15 residues. V lost 4 bases to trimming and J lost 0 bases, with 11 bases between them. CDR3 protein: CASSRNTFSGNTIYF. CDR3 in DNA: TGCGCCAGCAGCCGAAACACCTTCTCTGGAAACACCATATATTTT. Full variable domain (missing parts from reference TRBV5-1 and TRBJ1-3): KAGVTQTPRYLIKTRGQQVTLSCSPISGHRSVSWYQQTPGQGLQFLFEYFSETQRNKGNFPGRFSGRQFSNSRSEMNVSTLELGDSALYLCASSRNTFSGNTIYFGEGSWLTVV.

The rearrangement links TRBV6-5 to TRBJ1-2; D unclear. This CDR3 has 12 residues. Germline assignment: CDR1 MNHEY and CDR2 SVGAGI. Trimming took 5 bases from V and 4 from J, leaving 8 bases between them. The CDR3 loop is CASSGGPYGYTF. CDR3 coding DNA: TGTGCCAGCAGTGGAGGACCCTATGGCTACACCTTC.

This clone was found once. The sample carries other DNA sequences with the same CDR3. The V and J genes are TRBV27 and TRBJ1-1, with unresolved D. Per the germline V gene, CDR1 is MNHEY and CDR2 is SMNVEV (reference sequence). Trimming shortened V by 3 bases and J by 1 base, and 6 bases separated the two germline ends. This CDR3 comprises 13 residues. The CDR3 region is CASSFGSNTEAFF. The CDR3 region has the DNA TGTGCCAGCAGTTTTGGATCGAACACTGAAGCTTTCTTT.

This sequence joins TRBV4-1 and TRBJ2-2, with 7 bases identical to TRBD2. The CDR3 totals 17 residues. Germline V lookup: CDR1 MGHRA, CDR2 YSYEKL. The J segment lost 7 bases and the V segment lost 3 bases, leaving 14 bases of the junction unmatched. The CDR3 sequence is CASSHMGTGRNFGELFF. The CDR3 DNA reads TGCGCCAGCAGCCATATGGGGACCGGGAGGAATTTCGGGGAGCTGTTTTTT.